This record covers a single TCR beta chain. Antigen specificity is unknown. This record belongs to a study of breast tumors, draining lymph nodes, adjacent tissues. Study-wide points: Tumor repertoires ranked between lymph nodes and nontumor tissue in diversity, with V and J gene preferences. Findings are consistent with lymph node origin and intratumoral expansion of most tumor T cells. Data only fit, rather than demonstrated, lymph node origin of most tumor T cells. Tumor and nontumor repertoires were significantly more similar in luminal-like than in basal-like breast cancer.

The CDR3 loop spans 17 amino acids. The V end lost 5 bases, the J end lost 3 bases, and 20 bases lay between the germline ends. The V gene's germline CDR1 is DFQATT and CDR2 SNEGSKA (reference sequence). In TCRdb, the multiplex PCR reads were re-called with MiXCR into one record per CDR3 protein. The sample shows approximately 210,000 distinct CDR3 sequences, approximately 36% of them seen only once. Breast cancer patients provided tissue from their axillary draining lymph nodes. The genes are TRBV20-1 and TRBJ2-6, with D tentatively TRBD2 (5 bases). Material for sequencing was axillary lymph node tissue. This TCR came from a female donor with breast cancer. Some clones in this sample may be carry-over from other donors' samples. CDR3 nucleotide sequence: TGCAGTGCTTTCCCCAGAGGGAGAGGCTTTGGGGCCAACGTCCTGACTTTC. It encodes CSAFPRGRGFGANVLTF.